Presented here are 2 T cell receptor beta chains from one specimen sequenced in a study of PD-L1 blockade in urothelial cancer. Some clones are missing from TCRdb's copy, which holds only in-frame ones; the method was immunoSEQ multiplex PCR. Counted here are 20,000 to 25,000 clones, around 90% occurring once; the ten biggest clones make up approximately 3%. The sequenced sample was PBMCs, obtained around atezolizumab (anti-PD-L1) treatment. The receptors stem from a man aged 50 or older with urothelial cancer.

The chain couples TRBV4-1 to TRBJ2-7; 7 positions agree with TRBD2. J gave up 3 bases and V 0 bases, and 11 bases lay outside the gene matches. The CDR3 is 17 amino acids. Per the germline V gene, CDR1 is MGHRA and CDR2 is YSYEKL. The CDR3 nucleotides are TGCGCCAGCAGCCAAGAACTGTTCGGTCTAGCGGTCTACGAGCAGTACTTC. Encoded protein: CASSQELFGLAVYEQYF.

This chain links TRBV28 with TRBJ2-7; possible D gene TRBD2, 6 bases. The CDR3 contains 15 residues. Germline-derived CDR1 and CDR2 are MDHEN and SYDVKM. V lost 5 bases and J lost 0, with 14 bases in between. The CDR3 DNA sequence: TGTGCCAGCAGTCCCGAGGAGGGGAGCTCCTACGAGCAGTACTTC. Translation: CASSPEEGSSYEQYF. Complete variable domain (other parts from reference TRBV28 and TRBJ2-7): DVKVTQSSRYLVKRTGEKVFLECVQDMDHENMFWYRQDPGLGLRLIYFSYDVKMKEKGDIPEGYSVSREKKERFSLILESASTNQTSMYLCASSPEEGSSYEQYFGPGTRLTVT.